Below are 7 T cell receptor beta chains sequenced from a single sample in a study of cytomegalovirus exposure and HLA in healthy donors (dated by TCRdb to about 2017). The library was generated by the immunoSEQ multiplex PCR assay. For the multiplex PCR, a mixture combining 60 forward primers for TCR Vbeta segments and 13 reverse primers for TCR Jbeta segments was used. The table was pulled from immuneACCESS by TCRdb, which kept in-frame rearrangements only. Such tables lose some clones; where checked, under half of the loss comes from unresolved V genes, and the rest has no known cause. The sample table holds more than 85,000 clones, of which approximately 63% were seen once. The leading ten clones occupy under 8% of the sample. Material: PBMCs. The receptors were sampled from a woman aged 25-40 years in good health and CMV-seronegative.

This clone has just a few counts. The V gene is TRBV13, the J gene TRBJ2-3; 7 bases are a match to TRBD2. Germline V lookup: CDR1 PRHDT, CDR2 FYEKMQ (reference sequence). The junction had 16 bases not matched to a gene; V was cut back by 5 bases and J by 2 bases. This CDR3 spans 18 amino acids. The CDR3 DNA is TGTGCCAGCAGCGAACTTAGCGGGTCGGTGGGTCCCACAGATACGCAGTATTTT. Protein: CASSELSGSVGPTDTQYF.

The chain is built from TRBV7-2 and TRBJ1-1; 8 nucleotides line up with TRBD1. CDR1 and CDR2 from the germline V gene are SGHTA and FQGNSA. This CDR3 contains 14 residues. Losses at the gene ends were 6 bases for V and 1 base for J; bases not matched to a gene: 4. In DNA, the CDR3 is TGTGCCAGCAGAAGGGGGACAGGGAACACTGAAGCTTTCTTT. Protein: CASRRGTGNTEAFF.

This sequence joins TRBV30 and TRBJ2-1, with TRBD2 as a possible D gene (5 bases). CDR3 length: 12 residues. Germline values: CDR1 GTSNPN, CDR2 SVGIG (reference sequence). Trimming pared 5 bases from V and 7 bases from J, leaving 12 bases between. The CDR3 is CAWEGRKNEQFF. The CDR3, as DNA: TGTGCCTGGGAGGGCAGGAAAAATGAGCAGTTCTTC.

The V and J genes are TRBV28 and TRBJ2-7; possible D gene TRBD2, 6 bases. In germline, CDR1 is MDHEN, CDR2 SYDVKM. V shed 5 bases and J shed 3 bases, with 20 bases lying between them. The CDR3 has 16 residues. The CDR3 DNA is TGTGCCAGCAGTGTGGTCGGTAGCGGTTCTTTCTACGAGCAGTACTTC. Amino acids: CASSVVGSGSFYEQYF.

The chain joins TRBV18 to TRBJ1-1; D is ambiguous. This CDR3 comprises 13 residues. The germline V gene encodes CDR1 KGHSH and CDR2 LQKENI. Trimming removed 4 bases from V and 3 bases from J, with 9 bases in between. CDR3 coding DNA: TGTGCCAGCTCACGAGTCGCCGACACTGAAGCTTTCTTT. Amino acid sequence: CASSRVADTEAFF. Using reference TRBV18 and TRBJ1-1 for the parts outside the CDR3, the full variable domain is NAGVMQNPRHLVRRRGQEARLRCSPMKGHSHVYWYRQLPEEGLKFMVYLQKENIIDESGMPKERFSAEFPKEGPSILRIQQVVRGDSAAYFCASSRVADTEAFFGQGTRLTVV.

This clone occurred once. The rearrangement joins TRBV7-2 to TRBJ2-7, with 9 bases that match TRBD2. The V segment lost 0 bases and the J segment 2 bases; nucleotides outside the gene matches: 2. The germline V gene encodes CDR1 SGHTA and CDR2 FQGNSA. The CDR3 loop spans 15 amino acids. The CDR3 protein is CASSLASSGTYEQYF. The CDR3 DNA follows: TGTGCCAGCAGCTTAGCTTCTAGCGGGACCTACGAGCAGTACTTC.

The J gene is TRBJ2-5, the V gene TRBV7-9, with TRBD1 matching over 10 bases. V dropped 5 bases and J dropped 4; count of bases not matched to a gene: 4. Germline loops: CDR1 SEHNR, CDR2 FQNEAQ (reference sequence). CDR3 size: 14 residues. The CDR3 bases are TGTGCCAGCAGCGGACAGGGGGACGCAGAGACCCAGTACTTC. Its protein product is CASSGQGDAETQYF.